The 5 T cell receptor beta chains below come from one sample, sequenced in a study of cytomegalovirus exposure and HLA in healthy donors. Sequencing used immunoSEQ multiplex PCR; TCRdb keeps in-frame clones, though not all of them. The table has 65,000 to 90,000 clones, about 90% seen once. Sequenced sample: PBMCs. The receptors were sampled from a woman younger than 35 in good health and CMV-seropositive.

The CDR3 spells CASSLSGAYTEAFF. CDR3 DNA: TGTGCCAGCAGCTTGTCAGGGGCCTACACTGAAGCTTTCTTT. V is TRBV11-2 and J is TRBJ1-1; possibly TRBD1 for D (6 bases). Trimming removed 3 bases from V and 3 bases from J, with 11 bases in between. Germline V gene data show CDR1 as SGHAT and CDR2 as FQNNGV. The CDR3 contains 14 residues.

The rearrangement uses TRBV30 and TRBJ1-1, with D tentatively TRBD1 (6 bases). Deletions cut 2 bases from V and 6 bases from J, with 13 bases between. CDR3 length: 13 residues. Germline V CDR1 and CDR2: GTSNPN, SVGIG (reference sequence). The CDR3 loop reads CAWSSPRGAEAFF. The CDR3, as DNA: TGTGCCTGGAGTTCACCCAGGGGAGCTGAAGCTTTCTTT. The whole variable domain, filled in from reference TRBV30 and TRBJ1-1, reads SQTIHQWPATLVQPVGSPLSLECTVEGTSNPNLYWYRQAAGRGLQLLFYSVGIGQISSEVPQNLSASRPQDRQFILSSKKLLLSDSGFYLCAWSSPRGAEAFFGQGTRLTVV.

The chain combines TRBV4-3 with TRBJ1-1, with 7 bases matching TRBD1. V dropped 0 bases and J dropped 2; count of bases not matched to a gene: 6. The CDR3 sequence is 16 residues long. Germline lookup yields CDR1 LGHNA and CDR2 YSLEER. Here the CDR3 reads CASSQDQTGSNTEAFF. The CDR3 nucleotides are TGCGCCAGCAGCCAAGATCAGACAGGGAGCAACACTGAAGCTTTCTTT.

The chain recombines TRBV6-1 with TRBJ1-1, with a weak D call TRBD1 (5 bases). Germline lookup yields CDR1 MNHNS and CDR2 SASEGT. V lost 8 bases and J 11 bases, leaving 21 bases between the germline ends. The CDR3 is made up of 13 amino acids. The CDR3 sequence: CASSGQGLFRAFF. In DNA form, the CDR3 reads TGTGCCAGCTCCGGGCAGGGACTGTTTCGGGCTTTCTTT.

This chain links TRBV7-9 with TRBJ1-4; D remains ambiguous. Trimming pared 2 bases from V and 0 bases from J, leaving 4 bases between. The V gene's germline CDR1 is SEHNR and CDR2 FQNEAQ (reference sequence). This CDR3 is 14 amino acids long. The CDR3 DNA reads as TGTGCCAGCAGCTTACAGTCAACTAATGAAAAACTGTTTTTT. Translated, it gives CASSLQSTNEKLFF.